Each of the 25 T cell receptor beta chains below was sequenced from the same sample in a study of T cell changes during pregnancy in multiple sclerosis. Sequenced by immunoSEQ multiplex PCR; TCRdb stores in-frame clones only, minus some. The sample contains around 63,000 clones, roughly 89% of which appear only once. Sequences were derived from peripheral blood, sampled in the third trimester of pregnancy. The receptors were sampled from a female donor in good health, enrolled as a control in a pregnancy study.

This clone occurred once. The chain employs TRBV6-5 and TRBJ1-2, with TRBD1 as a possible D gene (5 bases). CDR3 length equals 15 residues. Germline CDR1 and CDR2: MNHEY and SVGAGI. Trimming removed 0 bases from V and 2 bases from J, with 10 bases in between. The CDR3 region has the DNA TGTGCCAGCAGTTACTCATGGGGGGGGAACTATGGCTACACCTTC. It specifies CASSYSWGGNYGYTF.

This clone is a singleton in its sample. The chain joins TRBV15 to TRBJ2-7; 14 nucleotides align to TRBD2. Trimming took 5 bases from V and 6 from J; bases not matched to a gene: 6. The germline V gene encodes CDR1 LNHNV and CDR2 YYDKDF (reference sequence). CDR3 length: 15 amino acids. The CDR3 sequence: CATSFGTSGSSEQYF. As DNA, the CDR3 is TGTGCCACCAGCTTCGGGACTAGCGGGAGCTCCGAGCAGTACTTC.

The J gene is TRBJ2-4, the V gene TRBV23-1; tentatively, D is TRBD1 (5 bases). TRBV23-1 is recorded as an ORF, its role being uncertain. This CDR3 is 15 amino acids long. Trimming pared 7 bases from V and 10 bases from J, leaving 23 bases between. CDR3 DNA sequence: TGCGCCAGCATCGCAGTCGATTCGGCAGGGATGATTCAGTACTTC. It translates to CASIAVDSAGMIQYF.

This chain links TRBV7-9 with TRBJ2-5; D is unclear. The CDR3 extends over 18 amino acids. Germline V gene sequence: CDR1 SEHNR, CDR2 FQNEAQ (reference sequence). Trimming stripped 5 bases from V and 1 base from J, with 23 bases between. CDR3 sequence (DNA): TGTGCCAGCAGCCAGTCGGGTTTTCGATTAGACCTCCAAGAGACCCAGTACTTC. The encoded protein is CASSQSGFRLDLQETQYF.

The chain recombines TRBV11-2 with TRBJ2-7, with D uncertain. From germline, CDR1 is SGHAT and CDR2 FQNNGV. This CDR3 is 12 amino acids long. Deletions cut 6 bases from V and 2 bases from J, with 8 bases between. The CDR3 DNA reads TGTGCCAGCAGTCCGGGTACCTACGAGCAGTACTTC. This sequence encodes CASSPGTYEQYF.

The chain uses TRBV18 and TRBJ2-3; D is perhaps TRBD1 (5 bases). V was clipped by 4 bases and J by 2 bases, with 10 bases between them. The CDR3 loop spans 14 amino acids. Germline values: CDR1 KGHSH, CDR2 LQKENI. The chain's CDR3 is CASSQGQNTDTQYF. DNA of the CDR3: TGTGCCAGCTCACAGGGGCAGAACACAGATACGCAGTATTTT.

The gene calls are TRBV2 and TRBJ2-4; tentatively, D is TRBD1 (6 bases). This CDR3 spans 15 amino acids. Per the germline V gene, CDR1 is SNHLY and CDR2 is FYNNEI. V gave up 3 bases and J gave up 9 bases, with 18 bases separating them. The CDR3 sequence: CASSEPTGLTGIQYF. The CDR3 DNA follows: TGTGCCAGCAGTGAGCCGACAGGTCTGACCGGCATTCAGTACTTC.

The CDR3 reads CATDDRGGNQPQHF. CDR3 nucleotides: TGTGCCACCGACGACAGGGGAGGCAATCAGCCCCAGCATTTT. This chain connects TRBV6-6 to TRBJ1-5; the match to TRBD1 covers 8 bases. V dropped 10 bases and J dropped 2; count of bases not matched to a gene: 7. The CDR3 consists of 14 residues. Looked up from germline, CDR1 is MNHNY and CDR2 is SVGAGI (reference sequence).

This chain uses TRBV27 with TRBJ1-2, with a possible D match to TRBD1 (5 bases). CDR1 is MNHEY and CDR2 is SMNVEV in the germline V gene (reference sequence). V lost 3 bases to trimming and J lost 0 bases, with 14 bases between them. The CDR3 length is 16 residues. The CDR3 nucleotides read TGTGCCAGCAGTTTTAGGCCGGGGGGATCTAACTATGGCTACACCTTC. This gives the protein CASSFRPGGSNYGYTF.

The chain recombines TRBV7-9 with TRBJ1-1; no clear D gene. This CDR3 spans 13 amino acids. The germline V gene encodes CDR1 SEHNR and CDR2 FQNEAQ (reference sequence). The V and J ends lost 4 bases and 1 base respectively, with 7 bases between them. The CDR3, as DNA: TGTGCCAGCAGCTCCACAGAGAACACTGAAGCTTTCTTT. Translated, it gives CASSSTENTEAFF.

The CDR3 protein is CASSSGPEPQHF. The CDR3 region has the DNA TGTGCCAGCAGTTCCGGTCCGGAGCCCCAGCATTTT. This sequence joins TRBV27 and TRBJ1-5; D is undetermined. Trimming removed 4 bases from V and 8 bases from J, with 9 bases in between. Germline V gene data show CDR1 as MNHEY and CDR2 as SMNVEV (reference sequence). The CDR3 covers 12 residues.

V is TRBV11-3 and J is TRBJ2-4; 9 nucleotides line up with TRBD2. This CDR3 has 16 residues. Germline V gene lookup returns CDR1 SGHNT and CDR2 YENEEA. V was pared by 7 bases and J by 8 bases, with 15 bases of the junction left unmatched. The CDR3 coding sequence is TGTGCCAGCAAGGGCGGGAGGGATTGTCGGAGTTACATTCAGTACTTC. Its protein product is CASKGGRDCRSYIQYF.

The chain links TRBV2 to TRBJ2-1; 8 bases are a match to TRBD1. The CDR3 is 15 amino acids. Germline CDR1 and CDR2: SNHLY and FYNNEI. V lost 2 bases and J lost 7; bases outside the gene matches: 7. The CDR3 DNA is TGTGCCAGCAGTGAACGGCAGGGGGCAAGGAATGAGCAGTTCTTC. It specifies CASSERQGARNEQFF.

This clone was recorded only once. The gene calls are TRBV2 and TRBJ2-5; 8 bases are a match to TRBD1. The last part of the DNA fits TRBJ2-7 better; the J call may be wrong. Germline loops: CDR1 SNHLY, CDR2 FYNNEI. The CDR3 extends over 13 amino acids. The CDR3 is CASKGRGQREQYF. CDR3 DNA: TGTGCCAGCAAAGGCAGGGGGCAGCGCGAGCAGTACTTC.

The J gene is TRBJ1-1, the V gene TRBV30; maybe TRBD1 (5 bases). The germline gives CDR1 GTSNPN, CDR2 SVGIG (reference sequence). The CDR3 has 11 amino acids. V lost 3 bases to trimming and J lost 10 bases, with 12 bases between them. The CDR3 loop reads CAWRGPGRAFF. CDR3 nucleotides: TGTGCCTGGAGGGGTCCAGGGCGAGCTTTCTTT.

This clone was recorded only once. The rearrangement uses TRBV9 and TRBJ2-3; 8 bases fit TRBD2. CDR1 and CDR2 (germline): SGDLS, YYNGEE. The V and J ends lost 0 bases and 5 bases, in that order; junction bases with no gene match: 8. This CDR3 has 16 residues. The CDR3: CASSVDDGRARDTQYF. CDR3 DNA sequence: TGTGCCAGCAGCGTAGACGACGGGAGGGCAAGAGATACGCAGTATTTT.

The chain couples TRBV7-6 to TRBJ2-1; 8 nucleotides agree with TRBD2. CDR3 length: 18 amino acids. Germline loops: CDR1 SGHVS, CDR2 FNYEAQ. V trimming: 0 bases; J trimming: 3 bases; junction bases outside the gene matches: 10. The CDR3 loop reads CASSLATRFAGGYNEQFF. DNA for the CDR3: TGTGCCAGCAGCTTAGCAACCAGGTTTGCGGGGGGCTACAATGAGCAGTTCTTC.

J is TRBJ2-3 and V is TRBV2, with 9 positions matching TRBD2. V dropped 3 bases and J dropped 4; count of bases not matched to a gene: 14. The CDR3 totals 18 residues. Germline V gene sequence: CDR1 SNHLY, CDR2 FYNNEI. The CDR3 nucleotides are TGTGCCAGCAGTGAGAGGGCGGGGGGGCCTTTCATTCCAGATACGCAGTATTTT. It encodes CASSERAGGPFIPDTQYF.

This chain joins TRBV7-4 and TRBJ2-1; 7 nucleotides agree with TRBD2. Trimming removed 6 bases from V and 5 bases from J; junction bases left unmatched: 10. Germline CDR1 and CDR2: SGHVT and SQSDAQ. This CDR3 is built from 15 residues. The CDR3 sequence: CASRTTGTMNNEQFF. The CDR3 nucleotides are TGTGCCAGCAGAACTACCGGGACTATGAACAATGAGCAGTTCTTC. The variable domain in full, with the rest retrieved from reference TRBV7-4 and TRBJ2-1, is GAGVSQSPRYKVAKRGRDVALRCDSISGHVTLYWYRQTLGQGSEVLTYSQSDAQRDKSGRPSGRFSAERPERSVSTLKIQRTEQGDSAVYLCASRTTGTMNNEQFFGPGTRLTVL.

This chain connects TRBV6-1 to TRBJ1-1; D remains ambiguous. V lost 7 bases and J lost 0, with 12 bases in between. The CDR3 covers 14 residues. CDR1 MNHNS and CDR2 SASEGT come from the germline V gene. The CDR3 DNA follows: TGTGCCAGCACACAGCTGACTATGAACACTGAAGCTTTCTTT. It is translated as CASTQLTMNTEAFF.

The CDR3 DNA sequence: TGTGCCAGCAGCTTAGCGCTCGACAGGGGGTATTGGTACACCTTC. Translation gives CASSLALDRGYWYTF. The V gene is TRBV7-2, the J gene TRBJ1-2; 9 bases map to TRBD1. CDR3 length: 15 amino acids. V shed 0 bases, J shed 11 bases, and the junction held 10 bases outside the gene matches. Germline V CDR1 and CDR2: SGHTA, FQGNSA.

The J gene is TRBJ2-4, the V gene TRBV2; no reliable D call. With 11 bases removed from V and 0 bases from J, the gap between germline ends came to 5 bases. This CDR3 has 11 amino acids. Germline lookup yields CDR1 SNHLY and CDR2 FYNNEI. The CDR3 bases are TGTGCCTGTCTAGCCAAAAACATTCAGTACTTC. It encodes CACLAKNIQYF.

This chain links TRBV6-1 with TRBJ2-1; 7 positions agree with TRBD1. CDR3 length equals 14 residues. The V segment lost 5 bases and the J segment 8 bases; nucleotides outside the gene matches: 9. Germline V gene data show CDR1 as MNHNS and CDR2 as SASEGT. Written as DNA, the CDR3 is TGTGCCAGCAGTTGGGACAGAGCGTACGATGAGCAGTTCTTC. Protein: CASSWDRAYDEQFF.

This sequence joins TRBV19 and TRBJ2-4, with a weak D call TRBD2 (5 bases). Trimming removed 1 base from V and 7 bases from J, with 20 bases in between. Germline V lookup: CDR1 LNHDA, CDR2 SQIVND (reference sequence). The CDR3 runs 17 residues. The CDR3 sequence is CASSIARLRAVGNIQYF. CDR3 DNA: TGTGCCAGTAGTATAGCCCGCTTGCGGGCGGTCGGGAACATTCAGTACTTC. Drawing the rest from reference TRBV19 and TRBJ2-4, the complete variable domain is DGGITQSPKYLFRKEGQNVTLSCEQNLNHDAMYWYRQDPGQGLRLIYYSQIVNDFQKGDIAEGYSVSREKKESFPLTVTSAQKNPTAFYLCASSIARLRAVGNIQYFGAGTRLSVL.

The chain is built from TRBV7-2 and TRBJ2-7; no firm D call. Germline assignment: CDR1 SGHTA and CDR2 FQGNSA. The CDR3 is 14 amino acids. V lost 3 bases, J lost 4 bases, and 13 bases lay in between. This CDR3 is CASSFLTGFYEQYF. CDR3 DNA: TGTGCCAGCAGCTTCTTGACTGGGTTTTACGAGCAGTACTTC. Together with reference TRBV7-2 and TRBJ2-7, the CDR3 gives the full variable domain: GAGVSQSPSNKVTEKGKDVELRCDPISGHTALYWYRQSLGQGLEFLIYFQGNSAPDKSGLPSDRFSAERTGGSVSTLTIQRTQQEDSAVYLCASSFLTGFYEQYFGPGTRLTVT.